The T cell receptor (beta chain) described here comes from a study of blood T cells in healthy people across ages. A J-beta primer mix and a sample-barcoded 5' primer were used in a second PCR of roughly 7 to 12 cycles. TCRdb redid the calling of the 5' RACE reads with MiXCR, one entry per CDR3 protein. The sample holds some 900,000 distinct CDR3 sequences, about 48% seen once. J lost 8 bases, V lost 3 bases, and 2 bases had no gene match. From germline, CDR1 is KGHDR and CDR2 SFDVKD. The CDR3 contains 13 residues. The sequenced sample was blood. The V and J genes are TRBV24-1 and TRBJ2-1, with TRBD1 matching over 8 bases. This TCR derives from a man younger than 45 in good health. Written as DNA, the CDR3 is TGTGCCACCAGTGATACGACAGGGGATGAGCAGTTCTTC. Amino acids: CATSDTTGDEQFF.